This entry concerns a single T cell receptor beta chain. Its antigen remains unidentified. CD4+ cells of the naive, central memory, regulatory and stem cell-like memory types were sorted via CD45RO/CCR7/CD25/CD127/CD95/CD27. This entry is derived from a study of beta chain features in type 1 diabetes. Study-wide results and caveats: Equally in patients and controls, shorter templates might have been favored by PCR. Cells that show high TCR expression could be over-represented by cDNA sequencing. Naive, central memory and Treg TCRB repertoires appeared more alike in patients than in healthy donors.

The germline gives CDR1 MNHEY, CDR2 SVGAGI. The CDR3 loop spans 15 amino acids. The J segment lost 0 bases and the V segment lost 2 bases, leaving 3 bases of the junction unmatched. Every bit of the isolated RNA underwent reverse transcription, so sequencing read expressed TCRB transcripts. The method was immunoSEQ multiplex PCR; TCRdb's version includes in-frame clones alone and lacks a portion of them. Of around 280,000 clones in the sample, roughly 8% were seen once. The sequenced sample was central memory CD4+ T cells from blood. The clonotype comes from a woman in her late teens or twenties in good health. This chain connects TRBV6-5 to TRBJ1-2; 7 bases line up with TRBD1. The CDR3 coding sequence is TGTGCCAGCAGTTACGGGACAGCTTCTAACTATGGCTACACCTTC. Protein product: CASSYGTASNYGYTF.